The subject of this entry is one T cell receptor beta chain. What antigen it recognizes has not been identified. No much larger clonotype is one base removed from it; base qualities were not supplied. The data were taken from a study of preoperative IRX-2 immunotherapy in early breast cancer (dated by TCRdb to 2018 to 2020). The method behind the library was the immunoSEQ multiplex PCR assay. Entries here come from immuneACCESS through TCRdb and include only in-frame sequences with V and J called. Some clones fail to appear in such tables; in the studies checked, an unresolved V gene covers under half of the shortfall, and the cause of the remainder is unknown. The table for this sample lists roughly 45,000 clones; about 95% of them were counted only once. The ten largest account for around 1.5% of the sample. In light of the paper, this sample's treatment or condition label describes: preoperative locoregional IRX-2 cytokine immunotherapy. The samples were obtained from a phase Ib study in which preoperative, locoregional IRX-2 cytokine immunotherapy intended to prime immune responses was tested. Before surgery, IRX-2 was given to the donors, who were patients with early-stage breast cancer.

Sequences were derived from tumor tissue, sampled after IRX-2 immunotherapy. The sequence was obtained from a human donor with breast cancer.

CDR3 protein: CASSLYAPTAYEQYF. Read as DNA, the sequence is TGTGCCAGCAGCCTCTACGCGCCGACCGCCTACGAGCAGTACTTC. In this chain, TRBV5-4 is recombined with TRBJ2-7; there is no confident call for the D gene. The germline V gene (reference sequence) sets CDR1 to SGHNT and CDR2 to YYREEE. V lost 4 bases and J lost 2 bases; the stretch between them is 16 bases long. The CDR3, from cysteine to phenylalanine, totals 15 residues. The DNA shown is the 45-base CDR3, in frame from base 1.